The T cell receptor (beta chain) described here comes from a study of blood T cells in healthy people across ages. Across the whole study: Template switching picked up about one barcoded beta molecule for each two T cells.

Overall study results and limits: Significant beta diversity loss was already apparent by age approximately 38, declining roughly linearly. From one million sequenced T cells, diversity estimates were lower bounds.

It was with a sample-barcoded 5' primer and a J-beta primer mix that a second PCR of roughly 6 to 11 cycles was run. TCRdb re-analysed the 5' RACE reads in MiXCR, keeping a single row per CDR3 protein. The table records approximately 350,000 distinct CDR3 sequences, 45% to 60% of them present only once. Every sample gave at least 5 micrograms of total RNA when it was extracted. Concerning this clonotype itself: The target antigen is unknown.

Sequencing was done on a sample of blood. The receptor's source is a man aged 55 to 69 in good health.

The CDR3 reads CASSEIRGGGELFF. The CDR3 nucleotides read TGTGCCAGCAGCGAGATCCGAGGGGGCGGGGAGCTGTTTTTT. The chain uses TRBV11-1 and TRBJ2-2; a possible D gene is TRBD1 (6 bases). This CDR3 is 14 amino acids long. V lost 5 bases and J 7 bases, leaving 14 bases between the germline ends. Germline loops: CDR1 SGHAT, CDR2 FQDESV (reference sequence).